This TCR beta chain was observed in a study of identical twins. Study conclusions and caveats: Sequences that were out-of-frame, alpha and twin-shared displayed an excess of low generation probability. Modelling underestimated the level of out-of-frame TCR alpha sharing observed in monozygotic twins. In beta out-of-frame sequences, the excess sharing between twins was weaker.

About this clonotype: Antigen: not known.

Via MiXCR, TCRdb re-called the 5' RACE reads, giving one row per CDR3 protein. The repertoire holds 350,000 to 500,000 distinct CDR3 sequences, with approximately 17% as singletons. The CDR3 has 14 residues. Germline assignment: CDR1 SGHRS and CDR2 YFSETQ. The germline V and J ends were trimmed by 5 bases and 7 bases, with 13 bases remaining between them. This sequence originates from a man aged 50-60 years in good health. The V call is TRBV5-1, the J call TRBJ1-6; the D is unclear. The sequencing sample was made of naive T cells sorted from blood. This CDR3 reads CASSPLQPNSPLHF. For the CDR3, the DNA is TGCGCCAGCAGTCCTCTTCAGCCCAATTCACCCCTCCACTTT.